This T cell receptor beta chain was sequenced during a study of T cell responses to AZD1222 COVID-19 vaccine. Whole-study results and caveats: Seropositivity was recorded at baseline in only six AZD1222 recipients.

Germline V lookup: CDR1 SGHNT, CDR2 YYREEE (reference sequence). Deletions cut 5 bases from V and 5 bases from J, with 16 bases between. There are 14 residues in the CDR3. Profiling relied on immunoSEQ multiplex PCR, and the TCRdb table lists in-frame clones only, not all of them. The sample lists 140,000 or so clones; about 89% were seen once. In regard to this clone: Its antigen remains unknown.

Here the sequenced sample was peripheral blood, taken on day 0 of AZD1222 vaccination. This sequence joins TRBV5-4 and TRBJ2-5, with D tentatively TRBD1 or TRBD2 (5 bases each). The origin of this receptor is an adult in good health. Here the CDR3 reads CASRGDLFEETQYF. The CDR3 nucleotides are TGTGCCAGCAGGGGGGACCTCTTCGAGGAGACCCAGTACTTC.